This record concerns one T cell receptor (beta chain) sequence. The data stem from a study of blood T cell repertoires in COVID-19. The protocol was immunoSEQ multiplex PCR, while the TCRdb copy is restricted to in-frame clones and leaves out a portion. The data show around 460,000 clones, roughly 90% seen once. Germline V gene data show CDR1 as SNHLY and CDR2 as FYNNEI. Trimming left V 6 bases short and J 10 bases short, with 12 bases between. The CDR3 sequence is 11 residues long. What was sequenced was peripheral blood. The receptor was derived from a man in his late teens or twenties with COVID-19, enrolled during active disease. The chain carries TRBV2 and TRBJ1-1; no definite D call. This chain's CDR3 is CASRGGVGAFF. The CDR3 coding sequence is TGTGCCAGCAGAGGCGGGGTCGGAGCTTTCTTT.